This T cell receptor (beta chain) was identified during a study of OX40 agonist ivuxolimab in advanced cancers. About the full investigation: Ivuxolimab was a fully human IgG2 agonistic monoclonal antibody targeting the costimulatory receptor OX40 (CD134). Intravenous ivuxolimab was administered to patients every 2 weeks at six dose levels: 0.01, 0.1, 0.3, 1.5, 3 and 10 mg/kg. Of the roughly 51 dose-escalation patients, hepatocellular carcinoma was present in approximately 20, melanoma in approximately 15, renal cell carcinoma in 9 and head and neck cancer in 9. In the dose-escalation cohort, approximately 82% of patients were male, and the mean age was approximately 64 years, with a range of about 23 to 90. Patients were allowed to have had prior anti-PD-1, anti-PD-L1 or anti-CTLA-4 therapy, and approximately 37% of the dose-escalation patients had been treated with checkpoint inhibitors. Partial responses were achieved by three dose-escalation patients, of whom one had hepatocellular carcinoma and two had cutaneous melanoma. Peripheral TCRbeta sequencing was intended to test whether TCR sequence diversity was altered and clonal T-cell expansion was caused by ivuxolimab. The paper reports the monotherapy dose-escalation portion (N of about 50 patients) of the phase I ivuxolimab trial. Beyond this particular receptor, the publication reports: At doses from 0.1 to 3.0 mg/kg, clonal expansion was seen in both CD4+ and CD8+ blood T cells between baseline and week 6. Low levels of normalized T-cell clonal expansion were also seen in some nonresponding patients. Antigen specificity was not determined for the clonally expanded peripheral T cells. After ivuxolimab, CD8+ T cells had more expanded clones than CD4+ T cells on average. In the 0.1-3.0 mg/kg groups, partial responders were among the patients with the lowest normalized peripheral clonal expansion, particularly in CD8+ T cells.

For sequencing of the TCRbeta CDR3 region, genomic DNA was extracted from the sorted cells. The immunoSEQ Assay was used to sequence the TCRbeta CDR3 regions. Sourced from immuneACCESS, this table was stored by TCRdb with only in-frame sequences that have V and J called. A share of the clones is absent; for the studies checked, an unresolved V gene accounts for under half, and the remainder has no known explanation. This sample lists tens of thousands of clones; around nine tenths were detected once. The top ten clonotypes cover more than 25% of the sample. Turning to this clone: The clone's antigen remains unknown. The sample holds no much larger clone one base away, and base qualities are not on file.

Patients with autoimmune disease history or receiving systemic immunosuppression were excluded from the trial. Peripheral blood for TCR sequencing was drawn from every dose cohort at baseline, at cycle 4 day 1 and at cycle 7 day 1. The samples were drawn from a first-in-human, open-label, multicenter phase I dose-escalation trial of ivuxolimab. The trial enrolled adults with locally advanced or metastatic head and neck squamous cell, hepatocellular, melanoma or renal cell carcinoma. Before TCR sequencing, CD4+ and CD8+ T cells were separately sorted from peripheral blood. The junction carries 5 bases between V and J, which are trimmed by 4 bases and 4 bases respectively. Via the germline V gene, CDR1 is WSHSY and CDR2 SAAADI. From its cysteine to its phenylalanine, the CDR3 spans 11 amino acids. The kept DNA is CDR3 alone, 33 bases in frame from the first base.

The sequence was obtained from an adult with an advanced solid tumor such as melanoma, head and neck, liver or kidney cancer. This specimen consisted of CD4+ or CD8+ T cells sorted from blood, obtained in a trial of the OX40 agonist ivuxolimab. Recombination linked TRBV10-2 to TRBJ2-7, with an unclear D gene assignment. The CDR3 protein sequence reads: CASSAGYEQYF. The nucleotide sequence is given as TGCGCCAGCAGTGCCGGGTACGAGCAGTACTTC.